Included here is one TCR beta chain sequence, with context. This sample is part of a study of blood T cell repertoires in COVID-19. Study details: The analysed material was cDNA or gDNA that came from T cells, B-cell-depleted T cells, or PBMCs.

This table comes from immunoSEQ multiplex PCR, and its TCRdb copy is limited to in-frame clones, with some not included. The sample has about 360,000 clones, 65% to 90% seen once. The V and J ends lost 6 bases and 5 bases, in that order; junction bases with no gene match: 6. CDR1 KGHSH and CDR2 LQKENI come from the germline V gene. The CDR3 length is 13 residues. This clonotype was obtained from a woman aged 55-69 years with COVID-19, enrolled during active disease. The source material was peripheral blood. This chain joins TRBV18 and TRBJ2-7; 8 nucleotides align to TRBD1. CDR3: CASSSGGWDEQYF. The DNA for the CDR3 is TGTGCCAGCTCGTCAGGGGGCTGGGACGAGCAGTACTTC.